This T cell receptor beta chain was found in a study of T cell changes during pregnancy in multiple sclerosis. This CDR3 has 17 amino acids. Trimming shortened V by 4 bases and J by 0 bases, and 18 bases separated the two germline ends. The data were produced by immunoSEQ multiplex PCR, yet TCRdb's version contains in-frame clones alone and is incomplete. The table has 56,000 or so clones, 75% to 90% seen once. Sequencing used CD4+ T cells from peripheral blood mononuclear cells, obtained in the third trimester of pregnancy. This TCR was recovered from a female donor with multiple sclerosis, enrolled in a pregnancy study. V is TRBV23-1 and J is TRBJ2-5; D is undetermined. TRBV23-1 is known as an ORF, though its function is uncertain. CDR3 bases: TGCGCCAGCAGTCGACGACTTGGCGATGTGTACCAAGAGACCCAGTACTTC. Its protein product is CASSRRLGDVYQETQYF.